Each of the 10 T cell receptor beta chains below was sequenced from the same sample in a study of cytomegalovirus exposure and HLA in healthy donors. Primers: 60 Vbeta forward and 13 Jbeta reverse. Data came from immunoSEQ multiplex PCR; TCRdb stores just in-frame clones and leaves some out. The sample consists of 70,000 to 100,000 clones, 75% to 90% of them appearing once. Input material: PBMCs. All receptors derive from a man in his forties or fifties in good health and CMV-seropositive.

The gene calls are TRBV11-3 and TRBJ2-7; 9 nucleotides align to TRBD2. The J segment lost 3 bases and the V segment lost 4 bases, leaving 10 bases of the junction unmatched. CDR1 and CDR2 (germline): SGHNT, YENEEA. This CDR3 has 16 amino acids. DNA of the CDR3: TGTGCCAGCAGCTCCGGTGGGGCGGGAGGGATCTACGAGCAGTACTTC. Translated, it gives CASSSGGAGGIYEQYF.

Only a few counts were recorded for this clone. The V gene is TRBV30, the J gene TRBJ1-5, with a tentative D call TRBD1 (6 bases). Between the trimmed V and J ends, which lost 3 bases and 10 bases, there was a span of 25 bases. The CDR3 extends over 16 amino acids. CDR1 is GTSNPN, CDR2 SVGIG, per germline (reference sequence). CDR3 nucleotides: TGTGCCTGGAGCCCCAGGGGCCTTACTACGGGTTTCCCCCAGCATTTT. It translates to CAWSPRGLTTGFPQHF.

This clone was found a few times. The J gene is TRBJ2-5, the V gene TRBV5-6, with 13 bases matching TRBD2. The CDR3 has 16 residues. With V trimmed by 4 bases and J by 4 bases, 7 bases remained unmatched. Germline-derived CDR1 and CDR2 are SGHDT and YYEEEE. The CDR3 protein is CASSPLRTSGRETQYF. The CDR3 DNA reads TGTGCCAGCAGCCCCCTACGGACTAGCGGGAGAGAGACCCAGTACTTC.

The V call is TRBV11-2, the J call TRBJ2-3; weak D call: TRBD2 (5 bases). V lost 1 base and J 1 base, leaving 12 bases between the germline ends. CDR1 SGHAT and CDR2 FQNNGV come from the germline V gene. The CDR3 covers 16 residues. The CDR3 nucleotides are TGTGCCAGCAGCTTAGGTGGTTTCGGGGGCACAGATACGCAGTATTTT. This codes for CASSLGGFGGTDTQYF.

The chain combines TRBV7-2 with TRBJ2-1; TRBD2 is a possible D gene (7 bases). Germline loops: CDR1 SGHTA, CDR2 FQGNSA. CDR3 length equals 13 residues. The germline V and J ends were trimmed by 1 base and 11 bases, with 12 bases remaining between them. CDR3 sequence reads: CASSLEGGRKQFF. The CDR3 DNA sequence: TGTGCCAGCAGCTTAGAGGGGGGGCGAAAGCAGTTCTTC.

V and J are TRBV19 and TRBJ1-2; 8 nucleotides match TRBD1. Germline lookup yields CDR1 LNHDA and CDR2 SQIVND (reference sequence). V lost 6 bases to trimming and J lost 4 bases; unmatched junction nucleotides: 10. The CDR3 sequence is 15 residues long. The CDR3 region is CASSPLGQGSYGYTF. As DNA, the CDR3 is TGTGCCAGTAGCCCACTTGGACAGGGAAGCTATGGCTACACCTTC.

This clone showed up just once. This chain's CDR3 is CASSSLGAGEGTQYF. In DNA, the CDR3 is TGTGCCAGCAGTTCCCTTGGGGCGGGAGAAGGGACCCAGTACTTC. This rearrangement joins TRBV27 to TRBJ2-5; 7 positions match TRBD2. J lost 7 bases, V lost 4 bases, and 12 bases had no gene match. This CDR3 region has 15 residues. CDR1 is MNHEY and CDR2 is SMNVEV in the germline V gene (reference sequence).

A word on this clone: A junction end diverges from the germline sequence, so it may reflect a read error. CDR3 coding DNA: TGTGCCAGCAGTGTCGGACTCCACCTGCTTCACGACTTC. Protein sequence: CASSVGLHLLHDF. The rearrangement links TRBV2 to TRBJ1-2; no definite D call. CDR3 length equals 13 residues. In germline, CDR1 is SNHLY, CDR2 FYNNEI.

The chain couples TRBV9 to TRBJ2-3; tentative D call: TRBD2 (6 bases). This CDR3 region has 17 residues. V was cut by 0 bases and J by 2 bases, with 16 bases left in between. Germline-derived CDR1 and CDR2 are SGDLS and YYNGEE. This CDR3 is CASSVAPVREDTDTQYF. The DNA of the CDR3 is TGTGCCAGCAGCGTAGCCCCGGTGAGGGAGGACACAGATACGCAGTATTTT.

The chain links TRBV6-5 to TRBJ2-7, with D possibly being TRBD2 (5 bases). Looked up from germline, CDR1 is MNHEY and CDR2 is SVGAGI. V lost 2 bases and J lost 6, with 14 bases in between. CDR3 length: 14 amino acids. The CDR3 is CASSYGSGNGEQYF. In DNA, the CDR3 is TGTGCCAGCAGTTACGGGTCCGGGAACGGCGAGCAGTACTTC.